This T cell receptor (beta chain) emerged from a study of blood T cells in healthy people across ages. Researchers collected around 10 milliliters of peripheral blood from every single donor. This CDR3 spans 16 amino acids. J was trimmed by 2 bases and V by 2 bases; bases with no gene match: 10. CDR1 and CDR2 from the germline V gene are SGHRS and YFSETQ. A J-beta primer mix and a sample-barcoded 5' primer were used in a second PCR of about 7 to 11 cycles. Via MiXCR, TCRdb re-called the 5' RACE reads, giving one row per CDR3 protein. The sample lists 650,000 to 800,000 distinct CDR3 sequences, around two fifths occurring once.

The receptor's source is a man in his sixties in good health. Specimen: blood. The V call is TRBV5-1, the J call TRBJ2-7; 7 bases match TRBD2. CDR3 region: CASSFLGGKGAYEQYF. CDR3 nucleotide sequence: TGCGCCAGCAGCTTCCTCGGGGGGAAGGGAGCCTACGAGCAGTACTTC.